This entry lists 4 T cell receptor beta chains sequenced from one sample in a study of blood T cell repertoires in COVID-19. Clones were read by immunoSEQ multiplex PCR, and TCRdb kept only the in-frame ones, dropping some. The sample lists about 260,000 clones; 84% were seen once. Material: peripheral blood. Receptors were obtained from a man in his 60s with acute or convalescent COVID-19.

The chain combines TRBV28 with TRBJ1-2, with 7 bases that match TRBD1. Unmatched junction bases numbered 10, after V lost 6 bases and J lost 3 bases. CDR1 and CDR2 from the germline V gene are MDHEN and SYDVKM. This CDR3 has 15 residues. The CDR3 DNA reads TGTGCCAGCAGCACACCTTACAGGGGCCACTATGGCTACACCTTC. Translation: CASSTPYRGHYGYTF.

The sample holds one count of this clone. The chain combines TRBV4-1 with TRBJ2-1, with 9 bases identical to TRBD2. Unmatched junction bases numbered 16, after V lost 0 bases and J lost 1 base. The CDR3 runs to 21 residues. Germline V lookup: CDR1 MGHRA, CDR2 YSYEKL. CDR3 sequence: CASSQEALGVAGDPSYNEQFF. The CDR3 coding sequence is TGCGCCAGCAGCCAAGAAGCCCTGGGAGTAGCGGGAGACCCATCCTACAATGAGCAGTTCTTC.

The chain couples TRBV18 to TRBJ1-2, with TRBD1 matching 8 bases. The germline V gene encodes CDR1 KGHSH and CDR2 LQKENI. CDR3 length: 13 amino acids. Germline trimming cut 5 bases from V and 6 bases from J; bases unmatched to any gene: 5. The CDR3 spells CASSSGQGDGYTF. CDR3 nucleotides: TGTGCCAGCTCATCCGGACAGGGTGATGGCTACACCTTC.

The chain joins TRBV19 to TRBJ1-2, with D maybe TRBD1 (6 bases). Germline values: CDR1 LNHDA, CDR2 SQIVND (reference sequence). Trimming pared 5 bases from V and 4 bases from J, leaving 14 bases between. The CDR3 contains 14 residues. This CDR3 reads CASSGNRDLYGYTF. CDR3 DNA: TGTGCCAGTAGTGGCAACAGGGACCTCTATGGCTACACCTTC.